These T cell receptor beta chains were read from a single sample in a study of Graves' ophthalmopathy and Graves' hyperthyroidism. TCRdb redid the calling of the multiplex PCR reads with MiXCR, one entry per CDR3 protein. The sample carries fewer than 650,000 distinct CDR3 sequences, 20% to 25% recorded once. Sequencing was done on a sample of peripheral blood. All receptors come from a woman under 30 with stable Graves' hyperthyroidism. Some clones in this sample may be carry-over from other donors' samples. Both conserved end residues are part of each CDR3. The order of the fields is D gene, V gene, J gene, clone size, CDR3 protein, CDR3 DNA. D genes are given only for firm matches. Expanded clones are given a class, and other clones once, few, many or no size at all.

d_gene: TRBD2
v_gene: TRBV4-1
j_gene: TRBJ2-1
abundance: NA
CDR3aa: CASSQGLAGTEQFF
CDR3nt: TGCGCCAGCAGCCAGGGACTAGCGGGAACAGAGCAGTTCTTC

d_gene: NA
v_gene: TRBV7-9
j_gene: TRBJ1-2
abundance: NA
CDR3aa: CASSSPNWPYGYTF
CDR3nt: TGTGCCAGCAGCTCACCGAATTGGCCGTATGGCTACACCTTC

d_gene: NA
v_gene: TRBV28
j_gene: TRBJ2-5
abundance: NA
CDR3aa: CASSSPGLGETQYF
CDR3nt: TGTGCCAGCAGTTCTCCTGGACTGGGAGAGACCCAGTACTTC

d_gene: TRBD1
v_gene: TRBV7-8
j_gene: TRBJ1-5
abundance: few
CDR3aa: CASSSLDRDVGNQPQHF
CDR3nt: TGTGCCAGCAGCTCCTTGGACAGGGACGTAGGCAATCAGCCCCAGCATTTT

d_gene: NA
v_gene: TRBV10-3
j_gene: TRBJ1-5
abundance: many
CDR3aa: CAPNHRGRNQPQHF
CDR3nt: TGTGCCCCAAACCACCGGGGGCGCAATCAGCCCCAGCATTTT

d_gene: NA
v_gene: TRBV5-1
j_gene: TRBJ2-1
abundance: NA
CDR3aa: CASSLAGDNEKFF
CDR3nt: TGCGCCAGCAGCTTGGCCGGTGACAATGAGAAGTTCTTC

d_gene: NA
v_gene: TRBV12-3/TRBV12-4
j_gene: TRBJ1-2
abundance: few
CDR3aa: CASTSQGTNYGYTF
CDR3nt: TGTGCCAGCACCTCACAGGGTACTAACTATGGCTACACCTTC

d_gene: TRBD1
v_gene: TRBV6-2/TRBV6-3
j_gene: TRBJ1-3
abundance: NA
CDR3aa: CASSYPTEKQTGNGNTIYF
CDR3nt: TGTGCCAGCAGTTACCCTACCGAAAAGCAGACAGGGAATGGAAACACCATATATTTT

d_gene: NA
v_gene: TRBV27
j_gene: TRBJ1-5
abundance: NA
CDR3aa: CASSLSTAGGQPQHF
CDR3nt: TGTGCCAGCAGTTTGTCTACAGCGGGCGGACAGCCTCAGCATTTT

d_gene: NA
v_gene: TRBV6-5
j_gene: TRBJ2-7
abundance: few
CDR3aa: CASSWDGSPGEQYF
CDR3nt: TGTGCCAGCAGTTGGGATGGGAGCCCGGGGGAGCAGTACTTC

d_gene: TRBD2
v_gene: TRBV6-4
j_gene: TRBJ2-3
abundance: once
CDR3aa: CASSAGSGSTDTQYF
CDR3nt: TGTGCCAGCAGTGCAGGTAGCGGGAGCACAGATACGCAGTATTTT

d_gene: TRBD2
v_gene: TRBV2
j_gene: TRBJ2-7
abundance: NA
CDR3aa: CASSEWVASGRGRYEQYF
CDR3nt: TGTGCCAGCAGTGAATGGGTGGCTAGCGGGCGAGGCAGGTACGAGCAGTACTTC

d_gene: NA
v_gene: TRBV30
j_gene: TRBJ1-2
abundance: NA
CDR3aa: CATTNRGHGYTF
CDR3nt: TGTGCCACTACTAATAGGGGACATGGCTACACCTTC

d_gene: NA
v_gene: TRBV19
j_gene: TRBJ1-1
abundance: NA
CDR3aa: CASSIPQGRAENTEAFF
CDR3nt: TGTGCCAGTAGTATACCACAGGGCCGGGCCGAGAACACTGAAGCTTTCTTT

d_gene: TRBD1
v_gene: TRBV28
j_gene: TRBJ1-1
abundance: many
CDR3aa: CASSPLRDRVNTEAFF
CDR3nt: TGTGCCAGCAGTCCCCTCAGGGACAGGGTGAACACTGAAGCTTTCTTT

d_gene: NA
v_gene: TRBV29-1
j_gene: TRBJ1-2
abundance: NA
CDR3aa: CSVGSGPGYTF
CDR3nt: TGCAGCGTTGGATCGGGGCCTGGCTACACCTTC

d_gene: NA
v_gene: TRBV12-3/TRBV12-4
j_gene: TRBJ1-1
abundance: many
CDR3aa: CASSFATGFTEAFF
CDR3nt: TGTGCCAGCAGTTTTGCCACAGGTTTTACTGAAGCTTTCTTT

d_gene: NA
v_gene: TRBV6-5
j_gene: TRBJ2-7
abundance: many
CDR3aa: CASRRGDAPSYEQYF
CDR3nt: TGTGCCAGCAGGAGGGGAGACGCCCCCTCCTACGAGCAGTACTTC

d_gene: NA
v_gene: TRBV6-7
j_gene: TRBJ2-2
abundance: many
CDR3aa: CASSSVPGPLLESTGELFF
CDR3nt: TGTGCCAGCAGTTCGGTCCCGGGACCCCTGTTGGAGAGCACCGGGGAGCTGTTTTTT

d_gene: NA
v_gene: TRBV4-1
j_gene: TRBJ1-2
abundance: many
CDR3aa: CASSQGDHYGYTF
CDR3nt: TGCGCCAGCAGCCAAGGGGACCACTATGGCTACACCTTC

d_gene: NA
v_gene: TRBV20-1
j_gene: TRBJ2-7
abundance: NA
CDR3aa: CSASSGSYDQYF
CDR3nt: TGCAGTGCTAGTTCAGGCTCCTACGATCAGTACTTC

d_gene: NA
v_gene: TRBV12-3/TRBV12-4
j_gene: TRBJ1-1
abundance: NA
CDR3aa: CASSLAKGTEAFF
CDR3nt: TGTGCCAGCAGTCTCGCGAAGGGCACTGAAGCTTTCTTT

d_gene: TRBD2
v_gene: TRBV19
j_gene: TRBJ2-2
abundance: many
CDR3aa: CASSITSGANTGELFF
CDR3nt: TGTGCCAGTAGTATAACCAGCGGGGCGAACACCGGGGAGCTGTTTTTT

d_gene: NA
v_gene: TRBV2
j_gene: TRBJ2-7
abundance: many
CDR3aa: CASSVQVLTGEQYF
CDR3nt: TGTGCCAGCAGTGTCCAGGTCCTAACGGGCGAGCAGTACTTC

d_gene: NA
v_gene: TRBV6-1
j_gene: TRBJ1-1
abundance: NA
CDR3aa: CACSRTGSDTEAFF
CDR3nt: TGTGCCTGCAGTCGCACGGGATCGGACACTGAAGCTTTCTTT